This T cell receptor beta chain was sequenced during a study of a mutant IDH1 vaccine in newly diagnosed glioma. Whole-study results and caveats: In roughly 93% of patients, immune responses induced by the vaccine occurred.

Germline V gene lookup returns CDR1 LNHDA and CDR2 SQIVND (reference sequence). V was trimmed by 3 bases and J by 3 bases, leaving 20 bases between them. CDR3 size: 17 residues. As regards this clone: The target antigen is unknown.

As to time point: week 35, safety follow-up. Doses comprised 300 ug of mutant IDH1 20-mer peptide each, plus topical imiquimod. Patients underwent eight vaccinations, which took place in weeks 1, 3, 5, 7, 11, 15, 19 and 23. Donor diagnoses consisted of new WHO grade 3 or 4 IDH1-mutant, ATRX-lost astrocytomas. Here immunoSEQ multiplex PCR was the method, and the copy in TCRdb shows in-frame clones only, minus some. The sample includes 60,000 to 65,000 clones, 80% to 90% of them seen just once. The TCR originated in a man aged 40-55 years with glioma. Here the sequenced sample was PBMCs, taken from a glioma patient whose treatment included an IDH1 peptide vaccine. The chain employs TRBV19 and TRBJ1-1, with a weak D call TRBD1 (6 bases). The DNA of the CDR3 is TGTGCCAGTAGTATGAACAGGCGAATGAGGGGGGACACTGAAGCTTTCTTT. Protein: CASSMNRRMRGDTEAFF.